This T cell receptor (beta chain) is from a study of identical twins. Study-level results: Within cord blood, abundant beta clonotypes carried fewer insertions, but memory repertoires showed no such trend. Modelling approaches yielded underestimates of out-of-frame TCR alpha sharing between monozygotic twins. Sequences that were beta out-of-frame showed weaker excess twin sharing.

Unique molecular identifiers were present on the cDNA, which also gained a universal primer site by template switching. Via MiXCR, TCRdb re-called the 5' RACE reads, giving one row per CDR3 protein. The table lists under 450,000 distinct CDR3 sequences, 15% to 20% of them singletons, with around 12% in the top ten. This clonotype was found many times. Its cognate antigen is unknown. The specimen sequenced was naive T cells sorted from blood. The receptor was derived from a man in his fifties or sixties in good health.

The CDR3: CSARGRDGYNEQFF. The CDR3 DNA follows: TGCAGTGCTAGGGGGCGGGATGGCTACAATGAGCAGTTCTTC. The chain employs TRBV20-1 and TRBJ2-1, with a weak D call TRBD2 (6 bases). The V gene lost 3 bases and the J gene lost 3 bases, with 12 bases spanning the gap. There are 14 residues in the CDR3. CDR1 is DFQATT, CDR2 SNEGSKA, per germline (reference sequence).